These 15 T cell receptor beta chains originate from one sample sequenced in a study of early T cells in non-severe SARS-CoV-2 infection. One entry per CDR3 protein, called by TCRdb with MiXCR from the 5' RACE reads. The sample has tens of thousands of distinct CDR3 sequences, about an eighth seen once. Material for sequencing was whole blood. These receptors came from an adult who was a healthcare worker with PCR-confirmed SARS-CoV-2 infection or an uninfected control (not recorded which).

This clonotype occurred a few times. This chain joins TRBV7-2 and TRBJ1-5; 8 nucleotides line up with TRBD1. The CDR3 extends over 15 amino acids. Germline CDR1 SGHTA, CDR2 FQGNSA. V trimming: 5 bases; J trimming: 0 bases; junction bases outside the gene matches: 3. The chain's CDR3 is CASSPGQGSNQPQHF. In DNA, the CDR3 is TGTGCCAGCAGCCCCGGACAGGGTAGCAATCAGCCCCAGCATTTT.

The sample holds many counts of this clonotype. V and J are TRBV5-1 and TRBJ1-1; the match to TRBD1 covers 8 bases. The CDR3 is made up of 14 amino acids. From germline, CDR1 is SGHRS and CDR2 YFSETQ. With V trimmed by 3 bases and J by 4 bases, 5 bases remained unmatched. Here the CDR3 reads CASSSGQGGTEAFF. In DNA, the CDR3 is TGCGCCAGCAGCTCTGGACAGGGTGGCACTGAAGCTTTCTTT.

This clonotype has just a few counts. The chain carries TRBV6-2 or TRBV6-3 and TRBJ2-5; no reliable D call. The V gene's germline CDR1 is MNHEY and CDR2 SVGEGT. Between the trimmed V and J ends, which lost 5 bases and 0 bases, there was a span of 7 bases. The CDR3 consists of 13 residues. In DNA form, the CDR3 reads TGTGCCAGCAGTCCCCCCCACCAAGAGACCCAGTACTTC. Its protein is CASSPPHQETQYF.

This clonotype was recorded many times. The V and J genes are TRBV14 and TRBJ2-3; maybe TRBD2 (6 bases). Looked up from germline, CDR1 is SGHDN and CDR2 is FVKESK. V was shortened by 1 base and J by 1 base, with 6 bases between the two germline ends. The length of the CDR3 is 14 residues. The CDR3, as DNA: TGTGCCAGCAGCCAAGCGGGAGGCACAGATACGCAGTATTTT. The encoded protein is CASSQAGGTDTQYF.

The chain links TRBV12-3 or TRBV12-4 to TRBJ2-1; possibly TRBD1 or TRBD2 for D (6 bases each). V lost 7 bases and J lost 4, with 17 bases in between. The CDR3 spans 15 residues. The CDR3 reads CASTPLRGAYNEQFF. Here the CDR3 DNA reads TGTGCCAGCACCCCCTTGAGGGGGGCGTACAATGAGCAGTTCTTC.

This clonotype has ten or more counts. The chain carries TRBV5-1 and TRBJ1-1; D perhaps matches TRBD1 (5 bases). CDR3 length: 15 residues. CDR1 and CDR2 from the germline V gene are SGHRS and YFSETQ. V was cut by 1 base and J by 0 bases, with 10 bases left in between. As DNA, the CDR3 is TGCGCCAGCAGCTTGTTTGGGGGGTTGAACACTGAAGCTTTCTTT. This translates into CASSLFGGLNTEAFF.

This chain uses TRBV29-1 with TRBJ1-1, with D unresolved. CDR1 and CDR2 (germline): SQVTM, ANQGSEA. The CDR3 sequence is 13 residues long. The CDR3 reads CTTALGMGTEAFF. The CDR3 nucleotides read TGCACCACGGCCCTGGGGATGGGCACTGAAGCTTTCTTT.

The rearrangement joins TRBV6-1 to TRBJ2-7; 7 positions agree with TRBD2. Germline values: CDR1 MNHNS, CDR2 SASEGT. Losses at the gene ends were 5 bases for V and 3 bases for J; bases not matched to a gene: 7. The CDR3 has 14 amino acids. The CDR3 sequence: CASSQREGIYEQYF. Here the CDR3 DNA reads TGTGCCAGCAGTCAAAGGGAGGGGATCTACGAGCAGTACTTC.

This rearrangement joins TRBV6-4 to TRBJ2-3; D gene uncertain. CDR3 length equals 13 residues. Germline V gene data show CDR1 as MRHNA and CDR2 as SNTAGT. Trimming cost V 2 bases and J 3 bases, with 6 bases left between them. The CDR3: CASSDDWTDTQYF. The CDR3 DNA follows: TGTGCCAGCAGTGACGATTGGACAGATACGCAGTATTTT.

This sequence joins TRBV24-1 and TRBJ2-5, with TRBD2 identical over 7 bases. Germline CDR1 is KGHDR and CDR2 is SFDVKD. Trimming removed 5 bases from V and 5 bases from J; junction bases left unmatched: 10. The CDR3 runs 15 residues. CDR3 protein: CATSATSAGGETQYF. The CDR3 coding sequence is TGTGCCACCAGTGCCACTAGCGCCGGCGGGGAGACCCAGTACTTC.

This clonotype appeared a few times. The CDR3 is CSARRRTANTDTQYF. For the CDR3, the DNA is TGCAGTGCTAGAAGGCGGACAGCCAACACAGATACGCAGTATTTT. The chain recombines TRBV20-1 with TRBJ2-3; TRBD1 might be the D (6 bases). This CDR3 is 15 amino acids long. The germline V gene encodes CDR1 DFQATT and CDR2 SNEGSKA (reference sequence). Trimming cost V 2 bases and J 2 bases, with 14 bases left between them.

There are many counts of this clonotype. V usage is TRBV27 and J usage is TRBJ1-3; D ambiguous. From germline, CDR1 is MNHEY and CDR2 SMNVEV (reference sequence). V was cut by 6 bases and J by 9 bases, with 18 bases left in between. This CDR3 has 14 residues. CDR3 loop: CASRPGYADATIYF. In DNA form, the CDR3 reads TGTGCCAGCAGGCCCGGCTATGCGGATGCCACCATATATTTT.

This chain uses TRBV14 with TRBJ1-1; D call uncertain. V lost 2 bases to trimming and J lost 0 bases, with 13 bases between them. The CDR3 consists of 16 residues. CDR1 is SGHDN, CDR2 FVKESK, per germline. The CDR3 loop is CASSQFGDSMNTEAFF. As DNA, the CDR3 is TGTGCCAGCAGCCAATTCGGTGATAGCATGAACACTGAAGCTTTCTTT.

The V call is TRBV20-1, the J call TRBJ2-5; tentatively, D is TRBD2 (6 bases). The CDR3 has 14 amino acids. Germline loops: CDR1 DFQATT, CDR2 SNEGSKA (reference sequence). Deletions cut 1 base from V and 4 bases from J, with 13 bases between. The CDR3 sequence: CSARAGGETETQYF. In nucleotides, the CDR3 is TGCAGTGCTAGAGCTGGCGGGGAGACAGAGACCCAGTACTTC.

The genes are TRBV7-2 and TRBJ2-3, with D tentatively TRBD2 (6 bases). V was trimmed by 5 bases and J by 8 bases, leaving 17 bases between them. The V gene's germline CDR1 is SGHTA and CDR2 FQGNSA. This CDR3 is 14 amino acids long. The CDR3 coding sequence is TGTGCCAGCAGCCCCGGGCTCCCCGGGGGTACGCAGTATTTT. It specifies CASSPGLPGGTQYF.